Sequencing of this TCR beta chain was carried out in a study of cytotoxic CD8 clonotypes in ibrutinib-treated CLL (dated by TCRdb to the early 2020s). Some background on the complete study: The cohort included some 14 treatment-naive and approximately twelve relapsed/refractory patients; about 17 were IGHV unmutated. The response samples were drawn at a median of roughly twelve months into treatment, with a range of about 6 to 36 months. On average, each sample had 255,043 productive templates and 96,000 or so productive rearrangements. Of the approximately 91 people in the trial, 25 to 30 had longitudinal samples available. Responses were partial in 25 or so patients and complete in 2; after median 68 months follow-up, around 15 stayed in remission and some twelve progressed. Every sample from remission and from progressive disease was obtained while the patients were still on ibrutinib. Cryopreserved peripheral blood mononuclear cells were obtained prior to treatment, at the time of response, and at either disease progression or sustained remission.

Cut back by 2 bases and 0 bases, the V and J ends lie 17 bases apart. CDR3 length: 18 amino acids, cysteine to phenylalanine. Only CDR3 DNA remains: 54 bases, in frame from the first base. The CDR1 and CDR2 encoded by the germline V gene (reference sequence) are MNHEY and SMNVEV. This clone was detected once. Its antigen has not been determined. No base qualities exist here, and no much larger clone lies one base off it. What the research found in general, with its limitations: Clonality rose at ibrutinib response, remained stable during sustained remission, and dropped back toward baseline at progression. Public clonotypes were found to be uncommon and were observed to contract or remain stable during treatment; the increase in clonality was shown to reflect expansion of private clonotypes at ibrutinib response. Baseline clonality was found to be higher than that of age-matched healthy donors and was strongly correlated with circulating CD8+ T-cell counts. Sampling times were not matched between sustained-remission and progressing patients, and lymph node repertoires were not studied.

According to the study, the label for this sample's time point signals: approximately 25 months on ibrutinib. For TCR beta library preparation, roughly 2.1 micrograms of genomic DNA was extracted from cryopreserved PBMCs. Longitudinal blood samples from CLL patients on ibrutinib monotherapy underwent high-throughput TCR beta sequencing. The patients took part in an open-label, single-center phase 2 trial of ibrutinib monotherapy. The goal of deep resolution MiSeq sequencing was a depth between 1 in 1 million and 1 in 200,000 T cells, and coverage averaged 10x per clonotype. The immunoSEQ hsTCRB Kit was used to generate TCR beta libraries. In the source study's methods: ImmunoSEQ Data Assistant and ImmunoSEQ Analyzer were used for data analysis, and V, D and J genes were assigned according to IMGT definitions. Clonality was computed as one minus normalized Shannon entropy of productive rearrangement frequencies, ranging from 0 to 1. Only overrepresented clonotypes making up at least 0.05% of the repertoire of each patient were included in the public clonotype analysis. Repertoires from some 14 age-matched healthy donors in immuneACCESS were used as clonality controls. TCRdb's version of the immuneACCESS table is confined to in-frame rearrangements and falls short of the full clone set. An unresolved V gene accounts for under half of the shortfall where checked; the remainder is of unknown origin. D and trimming were read from the DNA, whereas the V and J calls and clone size are those reported in that table. Recorded for this sample are hundreds of thousands of clones; 60% to 75% of them occurred a single time. The ten largest make up roughly 15% of the sample.

This specimen consisted of PBMCs, obtained after 24 months of ibrutinib treatment. The V and J segments used are TRBV27 and TRBJ2-1; 6 matching bases give a weak D call of TRBD2. This sequence was found in a human donor with chronic lymphocytic leukemia. The sequence in DNA is TGTGCCAGCAGTTTAATACAATTGGAGGGCCCCTCCTACAATGAGCAGTTCTTC. It is translated as CASSLIQLEGPSYNEQFF.